This T cell receptor (beta chain) is from a study of cytomegalovirus exposure and HLA in healthy donors. Assay used: immunoSEQ multiplex PCR; TCRdb lists only in-frame clones, some missing. The data contain some 210,000 clones, around 86% of them seen just once; the ten biggest clones take up approximately 2%. V was shortened by 4 bases and J by 3 bases, with 19 bases between the two germline ends. This CDR3 has 17 residues. Germline-derived CDR1 and CDR2 are SGHDT and YYEEEE. This sequence joins TRBV5-6 and TRBJ2-2, with D possibly TRBD2 on 6 matching bases. The sample taken for sequencing was PBMCs. The sequence derives from a woman between 18 and 29 years old in good health and CMV-seropositive. CDR3 in DNA: TGTGCCAGCAGCCCCCCCCCGGAGGGGCGATACACCGGGGAGCTGTTTTTT. Amino acids: CASSPPPEGRYTGELFF.